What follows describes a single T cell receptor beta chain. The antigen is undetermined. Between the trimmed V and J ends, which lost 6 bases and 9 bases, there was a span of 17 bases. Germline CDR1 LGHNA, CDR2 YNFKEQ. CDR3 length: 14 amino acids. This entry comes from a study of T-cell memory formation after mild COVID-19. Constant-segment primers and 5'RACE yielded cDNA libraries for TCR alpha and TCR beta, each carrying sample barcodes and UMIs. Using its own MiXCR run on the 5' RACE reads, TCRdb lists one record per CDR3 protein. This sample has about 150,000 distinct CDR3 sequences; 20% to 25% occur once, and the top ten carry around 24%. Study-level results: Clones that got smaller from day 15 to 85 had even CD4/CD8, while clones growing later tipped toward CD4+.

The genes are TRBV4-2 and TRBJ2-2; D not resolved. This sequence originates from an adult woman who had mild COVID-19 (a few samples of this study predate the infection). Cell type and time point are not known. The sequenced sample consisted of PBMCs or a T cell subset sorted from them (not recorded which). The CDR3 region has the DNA TGTGCCAGCAGTCCGAAAGAGCAATTGAGGGAGCTGTTTTTT. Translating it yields CASSPKEQLRELFF.